A single sample is the source of the 21 T cell receptor beta chains below, sequenced in a study of shared clonotypes between healthy human individuals. Profiling relied on immunoSEQ multiplex PCR, and the TCRdb table lists in-frame clones only, not all of them. The sample records around 2.5 million clones, 80% to 95% being singletons. Source material: naive CD4+ T cells from PBMCs. Noted subset: CD45RA+ positively selected. The receptors stem from a man aged 18 to 29 in good health. Some clones in this sample may be carry-over from other donors' samples.

The chain uses TRBV28 and TRBJ2-7, with 12 bases that match TRBD2. The germline V gene encodes CDR1 MDHEN and CDR2 SYDVKM. V trimming: 5 bases; J trimming: 6 bases; junction bases outside the gene matches: 5. The CDR3 consists of 14 residues. CDR3 DNA: TGTGCCAGCAGTAGACTAGCGGGAGTGGGCGAGCAGTACTTC. This encodes CASSRLAGVGEQYF.

The rearrangement joins TRBV18 to TRBJ2-1; a weak D match, TRBD2 (7 bases). The germline gives CDR1 KGHSH, CDR2 LQKENI. Trimming left V 3 bases short and J 4 bases short, with 19 bases between. This CDR3 has 17 amino acids. The chain's CDR3 is CASSPEVGGGSYNEQFF. The CDR3, as DNA: TGTGCCAGCTCACCCGAGGTGGGAGGGGGATCATACAATGAGCAGTTCTTC.

This chain links TRBV14 with TRBJ1-2; no clear D. V dropped 3 bases and J dropped 4 bases, with 12 bases sitting between them. The germline V gene encodes CDR1 SGHDN and CDR2 FVKESK. The CDR3 totals 14 residues. The CDR3 loop is CASSHGIPAYGYTF. CDR3 sequence (DNA): TGTGCCAGCAGCCACGGAATTCCAGCCTATGGCTACACCTTC.

The rearrangement joins TRBV7-8 to TRBJ2-1; D is undetermined. The germline V and J ends were trimmed by 5 bases and 1 base, with 12 bases remaining between them. The CDR3 contains 15 residues. CDR1 SGHVS and CDR2 FQNEAQ come from the germline V gene. For the CDR3, the DNA is TGTGCCAGCAGCCCCTGGGCCGGTTCCTACAATGAGCAGTTCTTC. Translation: CASSPWAGSYNEQFF.

This clone was observed once. This chain connects TRBV27 to TRBJ2-1; 8 nucleotides line up with TRBD2. The CDR3 is 16 residues long. The V gene's germline CDR1 is MNHEY and CDR2 SMNVEV (reference sequence). V was clipped by 7 bases and J by 3 bases; unmatched bases: 11. CDR3: CASTSRRAGDYNEQFF. CDR3 nucleotides: TGTGCCAGCACCTCCCGGCGAGCGGGAGACTACAATGAGCAGTTCTTC.

The chain has TRBV7-9 and TRBJ2-3; D gene uncertain. CDR3 length: 16 amino acids. The ends were cut back, 4 bases at V and 1 base at J, with 15 bases in the middle. Germline lookup yields CDR1 SEHNR and CDR2 FQNEAQ (reference sequence). Written as DNA, the CDR3 is TGTGCCAGCAGCTATAAGCTAACAAGAGGCACAGATACGCAGTATTTT. Protein sequence: CASSYKLTRGTDTQYF.

The chain joins TRBV19 to TRBJ1-4; D is unclear. Germline CDR1 and CDR2: LNHDA and SQIVND (reference sequence). Trimming took off 8 bases at V and 0 bases at J, with 13 bases between the two ends. The CDR3 contains 15 residues. The CDR3 region is CASGERRATNEKLFF. The CDR3 nucleotides are TGTGCCAGTGGTGAAAGACGTGCAACTAATGAAAAACTGTTTTTT.

The rearrangement joins TRBV5-1 to TRBJ2-3; D is ambiguous. Germline-derived CDR1 and CDR2 are SGHRS and YFSETQ. The V and J ends lost 4 bases and 0 bases respectively, with 18 bases between them. The CDR3 has 17 amino acids. DNA for the CDR3: TGCGCCAGCAGCCCCCCCGAAGGACCCCCTAGCACAGATACGCAGTATTTT. This translates into CASSPPEGPPSTDTQYF.

The chain is built from TRBV10-3 and TRBJ1-2; TRBD1 is a possible D gene (5 bases). The CDR3 covers 13 residues. The ends were cut back, 7 bases at V and 4 bases at J, with 13 bases in the middle. Germline V lookup: CDR1 ENHRY, CDR2 SYGVKD. CDR3 sequence: CAITGDGSYGYTF. CDR3 nucleotides: TGTGCCATCACCGGGGACGGTAGCTATGGCTACACCTTC.

This chain joins TRBV7-9 and TRBJ2-5; D gene ambiguous. Trimming took 5 bases from V and 2 from J, leaving 12 bases between them. The CDR3 extends over 14 amino acids. Germline values: CDR1 SEHNR, CDR2 FQNEAQ (reference sequence). DNA of the CDR3: TGTGCCAGCAGCCTGCTAGGAAATCAAGAGACCCAGTACTTC. Translation gives CASSLLGNQETQYF.

The gene calls are TRBV5-1 and TRBJ2-1; D is possibly TRBD2 (6 bases). CDR1 is SGHRS and CDR2 is YFSETQ in the germline V gene. Trimming stripped 4 bases from V and 7 bases from J, with 21 bases between. The length of the CDR3 is 16 residues. The CDR3 DNA reads TGCGCCAGCAGCCTGTCTGTGGGAGGAGTTTTAAATGAGCAGTTCTTC. Its protein product is CASSLSVGGVLNEQFF.

The V gene is TRBV18, the J gene TRBJ2-2; D is possibly TRBD1 or TRBD2 (6 bases each). Germline V lookup: CDR1 KGHSH, CDR2 LQKENI. The length of the CDR3 is 16 residues. Trimming removed 0 bases from V and 3 bases from J, with 11 bases in between. Written as DNA, the CDR3 is TGTGCCAGCTCACCACCGGGGGGCTTGGACACCGGGGAGCTGTTTTTT. Translated: CASSPPGGLDTGELFF.

V is TRBV6-6 and J is TRBJ1-4; TRBD1 is a possible D gene (6 bases). Germline CDR1 reads MNHNY; CDR2 reads SVGAGI (reference sequence). The V gene lost 10 bases and the J gene lost 8 bases, with 23 bases spanning the gap. This CDR3 comprises 15 residues. CDR3 in amino acids: CATSLGAGLGEKLFF. CDR3 DNA: TGTGCCACGTCGCTGGGGGCCGGCCTGGGCGAAAAACTGTTTTTT.

The chain couples TRBV11-3 to TRBJ1-1; unclear D gene. CDR3 length: 14 residues. Germline-derived CDR1 and CDR2 are SGHNT and YENEEA. V lost 2 bases, J lost 4 bases, and 11 bases lay in between. CDR3 DNA: TGTGCCAGCAGCTTATTCGAGGTGGCCACTGAAGCTTTCTTT. Translation gives CASSLFEVATEAFF.

This sequence joins TRBV28 and TRBJ2-1; weak D call: TRBD2 (5 bases). Germline values: CDR1 MDHEN, CDR2 SYDVKM. Deletions cut 6 bases from V and 10 bases from J, with 13 bases between. The CDR3 contains 12 residues. In nucleotides, the CDR3 is TGTGCCAGCAGGCCCACTAGAAAGGAGCAGTTCTTC. Translated, it gives CASRPTRKEQFF.

The chain combines TRBV6-5 with TRBJ2-7; possibly TRBD2 for D (6 bases). The CDR3 contains 15 residues. Between the trimmed V and J ends, which lost 4 bases and 2 bases, there was a span of 15 bases. CDR1 MNHEY and CDR2 SVGAGI come from the germline V gene. As DNA, the CDR3 is TGTGCCAGCAGTTTTATAGCGGCCCACACCTACGAGCAGTACTTC. This sequence encodes CASSFIAAHTYEQYF.

The chain uses TRBV11-3 and TRBJ2-3, with D possibly being TRBD2 (6 bases). This CDR3 contains 13 residues. The V end was cut by 5 bases, the J end by 4 bases, with 10 bases between. CDR1 SGHNT and CDR2 YENEEA come from the germline V gene. This CDR3 is CASSHGTPDTQYF. Written as DNA, the CDR3 is TGTGCCAGCAGCCACGGGACTCCAGATACGCAGTATTTT.

The chain is built from TRBV5-1 and TRBJ1-1; no definite D call. The germline CDR1 and CDR2 sequences are SGHRS and YFSETQ. This CDR3 is 15 amino acids long. Trimming removed 4 bases from V and 1 base from J, with 14 bases in between. The CDR3, as DNA: TGCGCCAGCAGCGGGGTCGGAGGGAAGAACACTGAAGCTTTCTTT. Translating gives CASSGVGGKNTEAFF.

The chain carries TRBV5-1 and TRBJ2-7; 8 bases are shared with TRBD1. The V segment lost 4 bases and the J segment 3 bases; nucleotides outside the gene matches: 9. The CDR3 is made up of 15 amino acids. Germline loops: CDR1 SGHRS, CDR2 YFSETQ. CDR3: CASSVTGGRSYEQYF. The CDR3 DNA is TGCGCCAGCAGCGTTACAGGGGGAAGGAGCTACGAGCAGTACTTC.

This chain joins TRBV9 and TRBJ2-7; a weak D match, TRBD2 (5 bases). Trimming cost V 3 bases and J 5 bases, with 12 bases left between them. Germline CDR1 SGDLS, CDR2 YYNGEE. This CDR3 spans 13 amino acids. The CDR3 sequence is CASSADLLDEQYF. CDR3 bases: TGTGCCAGCAGCGCCGATCTACTAGACGAGCAGTACTTC.

V is TRBV7-2 and J is TRBJ1-2, with TRBD1 matching 7 bases. V trimming: 6 bases; J trimming: 7 bases; junction bases outside the gene matches: 8. CDR1 and CDR2 (germline): SGHTA, FQGNSA. This CDR3 spans 13 amino acids. CDR3 in amino acids: CASRTNDRAGYTF. CDR3 DNA sequence: TGTGCCAGCAGAACAAACGACAGGGCTGGCTACACCTTC.